These 5 T cell receptor beta chains originate from one sample sequenced in a study of siplizumab effects on memory and regulatory T cells. Profiling relied on immunoSEQ multiplex PCR, and the TCRdb table lists in-frame clones only, not all of them. The sample consists of some 97,000 clones, roughly 94% of them appearing once. The sample was Tregs sorted from blood. Receptors originate from a human donor in good health.

V is TRBV27 and J is TRBJ2-1; TRBD1 matches at 7 bases. V was pared by 2 bases and J by 2 bases, with 9 bases of the junction left unmatched. This CDR3 is 17 amino acids long. The germline V gene encodes CDR1 MNHEY and CDR2 SMNVEV (reference sequence). The CDR3 coding sequence is TGTGCCAGCAGTTTAGGGACCGGACAGGTGACCTACAATGAGCAGTTCTTC. It is translated as CASSLGTGQVTYNEQFF.

This chain connects TRBV2 to TRBJ1-5, with D perhaps TRBD1 (5 bases). V lost 7 bases to trimming and J lost 11 bases, with 21 bases between them. The length of the CDR3 is 14 residues. Per the germline V gene, CDR1 is SNHLY and CDR2 is FYNNEI. CDR3 residues: CASINPQQGAAQHF. CDR3 coding DNA: TGTGCCAGCATAAACCCTCAGCAGGGTGCGGCCCAGCATTTT.

The chain links TRBV7-2 to TRBJ2-1; no reliable D call. This CDR3 has 14 amino acids. V was clipped by 3 bases and J by 0 bases, with 6 bases between them. The germline V gene encodes CDR1 SGHTA and CDR2 FQGNSA. DNA of the CDR3: TGTGCCAGCAGCTTCGAGAGCTCCTACAATGAGCAGTTCTTC. This gives the protein CASSFESSYNEQFF.

The V gene is TRBV28, the J gene TRBJ2-1, with TRBD2 as a possible D gene (5 bases). Trimming shortened V by 5 bases and J by 1 base, and 12 bases separated the two germline ends. From germline, CDR1 is MDHEN and CDR2 SYDVKM. The CDR3 runs to 15 residues. CDR3 nucleotide sequence: TGTGCCAGCAGTATCCCTACTAGGTCCTACAATGAGCAGTTCTTC. Protein: CASSIPTRSYNEQFF.

The chain is built from TRBV27 and TRBJ1-2, with D unclear. This CDR3 is 14 amino acids long. Looked up from germline, CDR1 is MNHEY and CDR2 is SMNVEV (reference sequence). Trimming shortened V by 4 bases and J by 4 bases, and 13 bases separated the two germline ends. The CDR3 here is CASSSLGPSYGYTF. Here the CDR3 DNA reads TGTGCCAGCAGTTCCCTCGGGCCTTCCTATGGCTACACCTTC.